This T cell receptor (beta chain) was found in a study of blood T cell repertoires in COVID-19. The participants were between about 18 and 90 years old and came from roughly 24 US areas. TCRdb's copy holds only in-frame clones and misses some; the assay was immunoSEQ multiplex PCR. The sample carries about 210,000 clones, around 81% recorded once. Germline V CDR1 and CDR2: SQVTM, ANQGSEA. CDR3 size: 13 residues. The germline V and J ends were trimmed by 0 bases and 4 bases, with 9 bases remaining between them. The sequence derives from a woman aged 45-65 years with acute COVID-19. This rearrangement joins TRBV29-1 to TRBJ1-2; D remains ambiguous. Input material: PBMCs or T cells enriched from blood (not recorded which). The CDR3: CSVEEQVGYGYTF. The CDR3 DNA sequence: TGCAGCGTTGAAGAGCAGGTTGGCTATGGCTACACCTTC. Variable domain in full (rest from reference TRBV29-1 and TRBJ1-2): SAVISQKPSRDICQRGTSLTIQCQVDSQVTMMFWYRQQPGQSLTLIATANQGSEATYESGFVIDKFPISRPNLTFSTLTVSNMSPEDSSIYLCSVEEQVGYGYTFGSGTRLTVV.